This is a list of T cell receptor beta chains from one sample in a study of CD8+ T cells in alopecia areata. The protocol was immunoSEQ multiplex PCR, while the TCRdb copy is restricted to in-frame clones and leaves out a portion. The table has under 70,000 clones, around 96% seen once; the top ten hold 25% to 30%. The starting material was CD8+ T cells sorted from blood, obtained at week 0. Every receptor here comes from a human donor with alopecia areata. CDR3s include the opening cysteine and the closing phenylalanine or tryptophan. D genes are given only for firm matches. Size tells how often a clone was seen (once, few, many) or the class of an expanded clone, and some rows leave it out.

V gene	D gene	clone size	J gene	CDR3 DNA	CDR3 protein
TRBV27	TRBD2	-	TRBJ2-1	TGTGCCAGCAGTCCGGGACTAGCGGGGTTATACAATGAGCAGTTCTTC	CASSPGLAGLYNEQFF
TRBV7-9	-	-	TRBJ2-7	TGTGCCAGCAGCTTAGGGGTCCACGAGCAGTACTTC	CASSLGVHEQYF
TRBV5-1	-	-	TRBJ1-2	TGCGCCAGCAGCTTGGGCCGAAGCAGCTATGGCTACACCTTC	CASSLGRSSYGYTF
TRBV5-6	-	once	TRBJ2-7	TGTGCCGGCAGCACCTCGGATGACTACGAGCAGTACTTC	CAGSTSDDYEQYF
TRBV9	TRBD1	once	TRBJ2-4	TGTGCCAGCAGCGTAGCTGGACAGGGAAAAAACATTCAGTACTTC	CASSVAGQGKNIQYF
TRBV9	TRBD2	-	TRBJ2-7	TGTGCCAGCAGCCCAGGGGCTAGCGGGGACGAGCAGTACTTC	CASSPGASGDEQYF
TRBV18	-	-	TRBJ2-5	TGTGCCAGCTCCCACCGGGACGCGCAAGAGACCCAGTACTTC	CASSHRDAQETQYF
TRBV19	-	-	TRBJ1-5	TGTGCCAGTAGTATTGAGGGGGGGCAACAGCCCCAGCATTTT	CASSIEGGQQPQHF
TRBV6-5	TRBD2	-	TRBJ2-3	TGTGCCAGCAGTTCTAGCGGGGGTACAGATACGCAGTATTTT	CASSSSGGTDTQYF
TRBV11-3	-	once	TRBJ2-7	TGTGCCAGCAGCTTTTTGGGGGACTCCTACGAGCAGTACTTC	CASSFLGDSYEQYF
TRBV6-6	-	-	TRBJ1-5	TGTGCCAGCAGTTACAGACAGAATCAGCCCCAGCATTTT	CASSYRQNQPQHF
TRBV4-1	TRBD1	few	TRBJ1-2	TGCGCCAGCAGCCAAGGCGGACAGGGCTTTGGCTACACCTTC	CASSQGGQGFGYTF
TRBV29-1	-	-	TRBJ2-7	TGCAGCGTTGCCGGGGGCAGGGGGATAGACGAGCAGTACTTC	CSVAGGRGIDEQYF
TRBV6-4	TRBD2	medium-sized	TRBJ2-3	TGTGCCAGCAGCCCTAACGGAGCGGGGGGGCCTGGTACGCAGTATTTT	CASSPNGAGGPGTQYF
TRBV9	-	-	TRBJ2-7	TGTGCCAGCAGCCCTGTGGGGGATAGCTACGAGCAGTACTTC	CASSPVGDSYEQYF
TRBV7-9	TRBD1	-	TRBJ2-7	TGTGCCAGCAGCGACAGGGTTATCAACGAGCAGTACTTC	CASSDRVINEQYF
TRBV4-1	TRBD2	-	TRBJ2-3	TGCGCCAGCAGCCAAGTACTAGCGGGGGGGCTAGATACGCAGTATTTT	CASSQVLAGGLDTQYF
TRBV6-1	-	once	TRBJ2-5	TGTGCCAGGGATAGTATGGCCCAGTACTTC	CARDSMAQYF
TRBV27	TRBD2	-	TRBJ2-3	TGTGCCAGCAGTCCTCGGACTAGCGGGGGAACCAACAGGGATACGCAGTATTTT	CASSPRTSGGTNRDTQYF
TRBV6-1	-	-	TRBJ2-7	TGCATTACCGACAGAAATTCCTACGAGCAGTACTTC	CITDRNSYEQYF
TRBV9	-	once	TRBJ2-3	TGTGCCAGCAGCGGGGGCCGAGTGAGCGTCGCGAGAGATACGCAGTATTTT	CASSGGRVSVARDTQYF
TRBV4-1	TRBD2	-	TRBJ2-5	TGCGCCAGCAGCCAACTAGCGGGGGGTGGAGAGACCCAGTACTTC	CASSQLAGGGETQYF
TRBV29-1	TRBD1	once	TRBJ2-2	TGCAGCGTTTCGACAGGGTCGAACACCGGGGAGCTGTTTTTT	CSVSTGSNTGELFF
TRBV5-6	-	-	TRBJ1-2	TGTGCCAGCAGCTTGGGACAGTCAGGGTATGGCTACACCTTC	CASSLGQSGYGYTF
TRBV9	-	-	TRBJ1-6	TGTGCCAGCAGCGAGACCGCCTATAATTCACCCCTCCACTTT	CASSETAYNSPLHF
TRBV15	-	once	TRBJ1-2	TGTGCCACCAGCTTCCAGGGGAACTATGGCTACACCTTC	CATSFQGNYGYTF
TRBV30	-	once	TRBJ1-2	TGTGCCTGGGGGGGGCGCTTCTATGGCTACACCTTC	CAWGGRFYGYTF
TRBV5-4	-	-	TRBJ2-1	TGTGCCAGCAGCCGCGAATCGAATGAGCAGTTCTTC	CASSRESNEQFF